This T cell receptor beta chain came from a study of cytomegalovirus exposure and HLA in healthy donors. There are 14 residues in the CDR3. Looked up from germline, CDR1 is MNHEY and CDR2 is SVGAGI. V was pared by 5 bases and J by 3 bases, with 6 bases of the junction left unmatched. PCR amplification relied on 60 Vbeta primers (plus 13 Jbeta primers). Sequencing used immunoSEQ multiplex PCR; TCRdb keeps in-frame clones, though not all of them. The sample table sets out just over 200,000 clones. Study outcomes and limitations: Presence/absence analyses took donor sequencing depth as roughly uniform.

Remarks on this clone: Its antigen is currently unknown.

The sample was PBMCs. This sequence was found in a girl aged 2-10 years in good health and CMV-seropositive. This chain uses TRBV6-5 with TRBJ2-7, with TRBD2 identical over 8 bases. DNA of the CDR3: TGTGCCAGCAGTAATAGCGGGACCCTCTACGAGCAGTACTTC. Translated: CASSNSGTLYEQYF.